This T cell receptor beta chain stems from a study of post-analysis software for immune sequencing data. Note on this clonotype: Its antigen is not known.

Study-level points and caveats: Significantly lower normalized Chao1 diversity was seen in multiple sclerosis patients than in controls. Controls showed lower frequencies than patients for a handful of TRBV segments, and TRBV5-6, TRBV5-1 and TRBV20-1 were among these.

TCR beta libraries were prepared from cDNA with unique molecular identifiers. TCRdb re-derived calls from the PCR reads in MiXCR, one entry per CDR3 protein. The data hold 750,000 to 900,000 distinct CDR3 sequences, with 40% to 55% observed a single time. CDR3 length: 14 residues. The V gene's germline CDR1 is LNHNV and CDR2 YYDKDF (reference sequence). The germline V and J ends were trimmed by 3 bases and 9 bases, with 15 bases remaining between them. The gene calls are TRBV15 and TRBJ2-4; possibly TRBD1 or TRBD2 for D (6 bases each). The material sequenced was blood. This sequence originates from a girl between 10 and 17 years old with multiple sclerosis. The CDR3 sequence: CATSRSGGGGIQYF. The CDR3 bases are TGTGCCACCAGCAGGAGCGGAGGAGGGGGCATTCAGTACTTC.